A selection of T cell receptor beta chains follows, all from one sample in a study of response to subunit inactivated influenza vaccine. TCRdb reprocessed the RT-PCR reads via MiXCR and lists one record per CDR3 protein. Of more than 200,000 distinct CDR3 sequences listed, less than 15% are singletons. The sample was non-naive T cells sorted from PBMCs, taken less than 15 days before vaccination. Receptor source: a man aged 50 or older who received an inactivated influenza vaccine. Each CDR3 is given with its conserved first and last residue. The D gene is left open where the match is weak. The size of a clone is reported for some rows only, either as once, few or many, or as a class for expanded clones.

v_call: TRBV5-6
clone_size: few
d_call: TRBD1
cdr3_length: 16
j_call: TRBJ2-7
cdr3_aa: CASSFPRDRVSYEQYF
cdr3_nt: TGTGCCAGCAGCTTTCCCCGGGACAGGGTCTCCTACGAGCAGTACTTC

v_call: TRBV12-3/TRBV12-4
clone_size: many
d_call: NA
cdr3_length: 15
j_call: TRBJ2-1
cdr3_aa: CASSSQTRIVDEQFF
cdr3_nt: TGTGCCAGCAGTTCACAAACTAGGATTGTTGATGAGCAGTTCTTC

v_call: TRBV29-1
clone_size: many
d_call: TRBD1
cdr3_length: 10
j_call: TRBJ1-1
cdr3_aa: CSVGQGLAFF
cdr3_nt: TGCAGCGTTGGACAGGGTTTGGCTTTCTTT

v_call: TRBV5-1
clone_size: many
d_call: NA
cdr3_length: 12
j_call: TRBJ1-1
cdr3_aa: CASSPWGTEAFF
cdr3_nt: TGCGCCAGCAGCCCCTGGGGGACTGAAGCTTTCTTT

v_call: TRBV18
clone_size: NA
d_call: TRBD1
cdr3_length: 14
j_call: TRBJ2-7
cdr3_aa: CASSPGTEGLEQYF
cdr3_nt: TGTGCCAGCTCACCTGGGACAGAGGGGCTCGAGCAGTACTTC

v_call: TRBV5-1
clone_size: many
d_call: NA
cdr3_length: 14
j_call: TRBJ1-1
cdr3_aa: CASSPTRGSTEAFF
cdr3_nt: TGCGCCAGCAGCCCTACGAGAGGGAGCACTGAAGCTTTCTTT

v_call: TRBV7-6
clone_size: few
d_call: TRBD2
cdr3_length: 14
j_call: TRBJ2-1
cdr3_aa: CASSSGGAYNEQFF
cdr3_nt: TGTGCCAGCAGTAGCGGGGGGGCCTACAATGAGCAGTTCTTC

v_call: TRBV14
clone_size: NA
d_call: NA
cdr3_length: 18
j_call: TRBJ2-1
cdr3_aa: CASSPMRGDSLSGNEQFF
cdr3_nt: TGTGCCAGCAGCCCGATGAGGGGGGACTCCCTTTCGGGCAATGAGCAGTTCTTC

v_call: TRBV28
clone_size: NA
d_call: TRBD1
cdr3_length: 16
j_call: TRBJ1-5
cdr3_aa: CASSPAAGQGYQPQHF
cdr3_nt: TGTGCCAGCAGTCCGGCGGCGGGACAGGGTTATCAGCCCCAGCATTTT

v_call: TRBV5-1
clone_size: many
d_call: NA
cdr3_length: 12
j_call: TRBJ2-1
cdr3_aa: CASSQGGYEQFF
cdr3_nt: TGCGCCAGCAGCCAAGGGGGATATGAGCAGTTCTTC

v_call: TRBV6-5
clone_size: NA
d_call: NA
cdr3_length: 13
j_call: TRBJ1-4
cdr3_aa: CASSYSPNEKLFF
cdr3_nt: TGTGCCAGCAGTTACTCGCCAAATGAAAAACTGTTTTTT

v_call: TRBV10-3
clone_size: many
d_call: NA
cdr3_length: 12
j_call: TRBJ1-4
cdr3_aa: CAISDSGAKLFF
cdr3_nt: TGTGCCATCAGTGATTCGGGAGCCAAACTGTTTTTT

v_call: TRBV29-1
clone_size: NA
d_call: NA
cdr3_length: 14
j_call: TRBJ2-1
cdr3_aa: CSVAFIIERDEQFF
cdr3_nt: TGCAGCGTTGCATTCATTATCGAAAGGGATGAGCAGTTCTTC

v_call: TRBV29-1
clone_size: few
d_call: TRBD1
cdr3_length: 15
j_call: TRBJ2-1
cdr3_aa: CSVDRPGGSYNEQFF
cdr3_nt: TGCAGCGTTGACCGCCCAGGGGGCTCCTACAATGAGCAGTTCTTC

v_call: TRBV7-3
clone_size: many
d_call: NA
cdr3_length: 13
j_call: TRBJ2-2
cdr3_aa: CASSLSNTGELFF
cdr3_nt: TGTGCCAGCAGCTTAAGTAACACCGGGGAGCTGTTTTTT

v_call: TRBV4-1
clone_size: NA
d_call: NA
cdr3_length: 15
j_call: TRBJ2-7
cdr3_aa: CASSQVLEMTYEQYF
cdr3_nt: TGCGCCAGCAGCCAAGTATTGGAAATGACCTACGAGCAGTACTTC

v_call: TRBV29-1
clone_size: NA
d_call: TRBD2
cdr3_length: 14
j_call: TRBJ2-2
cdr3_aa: CSVRRGGNTGELFF
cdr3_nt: TGCAGCGTTCGGCGGGGGGGGAACACCGGGGAGCTGTTTTTT

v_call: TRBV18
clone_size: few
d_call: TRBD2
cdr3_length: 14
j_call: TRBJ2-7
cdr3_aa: CASSPAGGNYEQYF
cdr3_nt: TGTGCCAGCTCCCCGGCGGGGGGAAACTACGAGCAGTACTTC

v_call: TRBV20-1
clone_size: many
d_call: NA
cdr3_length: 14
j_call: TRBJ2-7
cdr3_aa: CSLSGTGDRYEQYF
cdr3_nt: TGCAGTCTCAGCGGGACAGGTGATCGCTACGAGCAGTACTTC

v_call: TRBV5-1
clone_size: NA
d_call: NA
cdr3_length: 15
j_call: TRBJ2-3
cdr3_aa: CASSHQGGSTDTQYF
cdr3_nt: TGCGCCAGCAGTCATCAGGGGGGGTCTACAGATACGCAGTATTTT

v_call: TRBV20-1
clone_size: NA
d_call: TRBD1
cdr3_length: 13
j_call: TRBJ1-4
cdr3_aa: CSASGDRGEKLFF
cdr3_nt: TGCAGTGCGAGCGGGGACAGGGGAGAGAAACTGTTTTTT

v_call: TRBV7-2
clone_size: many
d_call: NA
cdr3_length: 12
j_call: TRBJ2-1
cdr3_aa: CASSLYVSEQFF
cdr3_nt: TGTGCCAGCAGCTTATACGTCAGTGAGCAGTTCTTC

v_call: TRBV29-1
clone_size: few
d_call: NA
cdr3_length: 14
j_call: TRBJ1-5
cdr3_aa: CSVAASDPNQPQHF
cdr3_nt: TGCAGCGTTGCGGCGTCGGACCCGAATCAGCCCCAGCATTTT

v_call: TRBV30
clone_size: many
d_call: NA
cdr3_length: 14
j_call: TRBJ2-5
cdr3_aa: CAWSSTGLWETQYF
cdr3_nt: TGTGCCTGGAGTTCCACAGGTCTTTGGGAGACCCAGTACTTC

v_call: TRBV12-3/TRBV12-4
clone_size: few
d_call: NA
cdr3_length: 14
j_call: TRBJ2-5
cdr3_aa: CASTRWGAQETQYF
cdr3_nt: TGTGCCAGCACCCGGTGGGGGGCCCAAGAGACCCAGTACTTC

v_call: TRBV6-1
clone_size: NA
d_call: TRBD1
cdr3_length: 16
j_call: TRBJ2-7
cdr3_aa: CASSSEGQGLFYEQYF
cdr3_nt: TGTGCCAGCAGCTCTGAGGGACAGGGTTTATTCTACGAGCAGTACTTC

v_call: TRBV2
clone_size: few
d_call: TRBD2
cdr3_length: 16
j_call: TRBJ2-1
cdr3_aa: CASASDVLAGDGEQFF
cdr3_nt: TGTGCCAGCGCGAGTGATGTTCTAGCGGGAGATGGTGAGCAGTTCTTC

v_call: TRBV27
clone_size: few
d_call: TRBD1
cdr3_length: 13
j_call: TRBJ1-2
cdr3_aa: CASRPTGDHGYTF
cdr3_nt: TGTGCCAGCAGACCGACAGGGGACCATGGCTACACCTTC

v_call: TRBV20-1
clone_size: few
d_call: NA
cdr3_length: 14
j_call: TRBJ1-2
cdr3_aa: CSASNTEANYGYTF
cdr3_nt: TGCAGTGCTAGTAACACAGAAGCTAACTATGGCTACACCTTC

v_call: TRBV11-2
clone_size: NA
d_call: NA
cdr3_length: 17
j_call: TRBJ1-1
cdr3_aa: CASSGSGGASLNTEAFF
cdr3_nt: TGTGCCAGCAGCGGAAGTGGGGGCGCATCTTTGAACACTGAAGCTTTCTTT

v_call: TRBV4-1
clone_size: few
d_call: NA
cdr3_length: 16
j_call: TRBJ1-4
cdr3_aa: CASSQRSGATNEKLFF
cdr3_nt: TGCGCCAGCAGCCAACGTTCAGGGGCAACTAATGAAAAACTGTTTTTT

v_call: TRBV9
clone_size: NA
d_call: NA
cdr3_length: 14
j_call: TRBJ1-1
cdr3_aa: CASSVEGMNTEAFF
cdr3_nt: TGTGCCAGCAGCGTAGAGGGAATGAACACTGAAGCTTTCTTT

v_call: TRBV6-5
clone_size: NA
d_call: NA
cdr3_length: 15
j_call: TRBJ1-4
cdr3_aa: CASSSFWGSSEKLFF
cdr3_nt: TGTGCCAGCAGTTCCTTTTGGGGGTCCAGCGAAAAACTGTTTTTT

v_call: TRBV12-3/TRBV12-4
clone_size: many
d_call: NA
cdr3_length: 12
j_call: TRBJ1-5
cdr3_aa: CASSGTERSQHF
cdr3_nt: TGTGCCAGCTCGGGGACCGAAAGGTCCCAGCATTTT

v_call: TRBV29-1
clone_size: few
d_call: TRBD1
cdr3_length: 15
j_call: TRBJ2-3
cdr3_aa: CSVEGDRGSTDTQYF
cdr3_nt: TGCAGCGTTGAAGGGGACAGGGGAAGCACAGATACGCAGTATTTT

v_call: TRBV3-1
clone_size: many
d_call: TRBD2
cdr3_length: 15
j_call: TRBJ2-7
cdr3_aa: CASSQVSGRATEQYF
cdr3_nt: TGTGCCAGCAGCCAAGTCAGCGGGAGGGCCACCGAGCAGTACTTC

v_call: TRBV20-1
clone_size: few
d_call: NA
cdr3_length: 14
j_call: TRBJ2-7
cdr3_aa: CSARDPGGLYEQYF
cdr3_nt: TGCAGTGCTAGAGATCCGGGGGGCCTCTACGAGCAGTACTTC

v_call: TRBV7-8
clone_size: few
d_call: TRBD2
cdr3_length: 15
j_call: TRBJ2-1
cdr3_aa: CASSSRSGAYNEQFF
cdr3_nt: TGTGCCAGCAGCTCTCGTAGCGGGGCCTACAATGAGCAGTTCTTC

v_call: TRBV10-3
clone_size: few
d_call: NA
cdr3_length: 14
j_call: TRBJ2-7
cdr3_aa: CASKTGTYSYEQYF
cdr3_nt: TGTGCCTCAAAGACAGGAACCTACTCCTACGAGCAGTACTTC

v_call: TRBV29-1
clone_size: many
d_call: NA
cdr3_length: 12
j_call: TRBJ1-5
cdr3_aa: CSVGQSNQPQHF
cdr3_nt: TGCAGCGTTGGACAGAGCAATCAGCCCCAGCATTTT

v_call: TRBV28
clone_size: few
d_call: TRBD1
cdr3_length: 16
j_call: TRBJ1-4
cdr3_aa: CASSAYFGTGREKLFF
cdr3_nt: TGTGCCAGCAGTGCCTATTTTGGGACAGGGAGGGAAAAACTGTTTTTT

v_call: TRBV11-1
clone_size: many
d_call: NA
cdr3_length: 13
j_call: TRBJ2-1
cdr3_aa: CASSLGRDTPQFF
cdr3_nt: TGTGCCAGCAGCTTGGGACGGGACACTCCGCAGTTCTTC

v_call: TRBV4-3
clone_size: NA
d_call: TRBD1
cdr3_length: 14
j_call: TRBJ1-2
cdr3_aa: CASSPLTGTYGYTF
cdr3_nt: TGCGCCAGCAGCCCCCTGACAGGGACTTATGGCTACACCTTC

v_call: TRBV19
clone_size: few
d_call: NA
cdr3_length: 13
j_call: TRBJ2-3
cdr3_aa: CATRPAATDTQYF
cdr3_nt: TGTGCCACCCGACCAGCAGCGACAGATACGCAGTATTTT

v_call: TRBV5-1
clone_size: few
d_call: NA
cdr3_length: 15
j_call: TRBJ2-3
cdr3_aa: CASSPSGIHTDTQYF
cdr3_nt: TGCGCCAGCAGCCCGTCCGGGATTCACACAGATACGCAGTATTTT

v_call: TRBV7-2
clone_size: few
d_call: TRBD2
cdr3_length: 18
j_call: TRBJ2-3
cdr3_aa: CASSLSRTSGGRTDTQYF
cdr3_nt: TGTGCCAGCAGCTTATCGCGGACTAGCGGGGGGCGCACAGATACGCAGTATTTT

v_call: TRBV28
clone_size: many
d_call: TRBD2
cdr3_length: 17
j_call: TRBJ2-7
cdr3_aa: CASWTGTSGRAGYEQYF
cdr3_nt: TGTGCCAGTTGGACCGGGACTAGCGGGAGGGCCGGCTACGAGCAGTACTTC

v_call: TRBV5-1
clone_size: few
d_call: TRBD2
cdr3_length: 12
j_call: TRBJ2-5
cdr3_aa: CASRGVRETQYF
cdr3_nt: TGCGCCAGCCGGGGGGTGCGAGAGACCCAGTACTTC

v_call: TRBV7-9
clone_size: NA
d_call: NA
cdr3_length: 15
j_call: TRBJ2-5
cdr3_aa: CASSLTMGQGETQYF
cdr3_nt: TGTGCCAGCAGCTTGACGATGGGACAAGGGGAGACCCAGTACTTC